This T cell receptor (beta chain) was obtained from a study of blood T cell repertoires in COVID-19. Study as a whole: Samples came from the United States, Italy and Spain, spanning acute and convalescent COVID-19.

The CDR3 runs to 15 residues. The junction had 9 bases not matched to a gene; V was cut back by 4 bases and J by 7 bases. Per germline, CDR1 LNHDA and CDR2 SQIVND (reference sequence). This table comes from immunoSEQ multiplex PCR, and its TCRdb copy is limited to in-frame clones, with some not included. The sample yields under 300,000 clones, 80% to 90% seen once. This clone was recorded once. The V and J genes are TRBV19 and TRBJ2-2, with 7 bases that match TRBD1. Sequenced input: peripheral blood. The receptor was derived from a woman aged 40 to 50 who had recovered from COVID-19. CDR3 in amino acids: CASSTRTGADGELFF. DNA for the CDR3: TGTGCCAGTAGTACAAGGACAGGAGCTGACGGGGAGCTGTTTTTT. The full variable domain, rest sourced from reference TRBV19 and TRBJ2-2, is DGGITQSPKYLFRKEGQNVTLSCEQNLNHDAMYWYRQDPGQGLRLIYYSQIVNDFQKGDIAEGYSVSREKKESFPLTVTSAQKNPTAFYLCASSTRTGADGELFFGEGSRLTVL.